Listed here are 31 T cell receptor beta chains from one sample, sequenced in a study of T cell repertoires in cytomegalovirus infection. No cognate antigen is known for these TCRs. TCRdb called the reads again in MiXCR, with one record for every CDR3 protein. The data show 300,000 or so distinct CDR3 sequences, around 25% seen once. The input for sequencing was cultured PBMCs, taken from culture after CMV antigen stimulation. These receptors came from a human donor in good health (CMV status not recorded). Some clones in this sample may be carry-over from other donors' samples.

There are a few counts of this clonotype. The chain is built from TRBV27 and TRBJ1-6; unclear D gene. This CDR3 has 15 residues. CDR1 is MNHEY and CDR2 is SMNVEV in the germline V gene (reference sequence). V lost 5 bases, J lost 1 base, and 9 bases lay in between. The CDR3 nucleotides read TGTGCCAGCAGTATAGCCTGGTCCTATAATTCACCCCTCCACTTT. Translation: CASSIAWSYNSPLHF.

This clonotype has more than one count but fewer than ten. This chain uses TRBV20-1 with TRBJ2-1, with D perhaps matching TRBD1 (5 bases). Between the trimmed V and J ends, which lost 6 bases and 8 bases, there was a span of 20 bases. This CDR3 region has 14 residues. The V gene's germline CDR1 is DFQATT and CDR2 SNEGSKA (reference sequence). The CDR3 region is CSARWMTAPHEQFF. The DNA of the CDR3 is TGCAGTGCCAGGTGGATGACAGCGCCCCATGAGCAGTTCTTC.

This clonotype appeared many times. The J gene is TRBJ2-1, the V gene TRBV7-2, with D perhaps matching TRBD1 or TRBD2 (5 bases each). The ends were cut back, 5 bases at V and 7 bases at J, with 12 bases in the middle. CDR1 is SGHTA, CDR2 FQGNSA, per germline. This CDR3 has 13 residues. CDR3 amino acids: CASSRFEGNEQFF. Written as DNA, the CDR3 is TGTGCCAGCAGCCGTTTCGAGGGGAATGAGCAGTTCTTC.

The V gene is TRBV6-5, the J gene TRBJ2-7; no clear D gene. This CDR3 is built from 13 residues. CDR1 is MNHEY, CDR2 SVGAGI, per germline. The germline V and J ends were trimmed by 4 bases and 5 bases, with 12 bases remaining between them. CDR3: CASSSRNRNEQYV. The CDR3 DNA reads TGTGCCAGCAGTTCCAGAAATCGGAACGAGCAGTACGTC.

The CDR3 nucleotides read TGTGCCACCAGCAGGGACAGGGGTCCTGGGGCCAACGTCCTGACTTTC. It codes for CATSRDRGPGANVLTF. The chain recombines TRBV15 with TRBJ2-6, with 9 bases identical to TRBD1. V was clipped by 3 bases and J by 2 bases; unmatched bases: 2. The CDR3 extends over 16 amino acids. The germline gives CDR1 LNHNV, CDR2 YYDKDF (reference sequence). The whole variable domain, remainder taken from reference TRBV15 and TRBJ2-6, is DAMVIQNPRYQVTQFGKPVTLSCSQTLNHNVMYWYQQKSSQAPKLLFHYYDKDFNNEADTPDNFQSRRPNTSFCFLDIRSPGLGDTAMYLCATSRDRGPGANVLTFGAGSRLTVL.

This chain uses TRBV19 with TRBJ1-1; D not certain. The CDR3 has 15 residues. The germline V gene has CDR1 LNHDA and CDR2 SQIVND (reference sequence). Trimming cost V 1 base and J 1 base, with 10 bases left between them. The CDR3 spells CASSIGAVGNTEAFF. The CDR3 nucleotides read TGTGCCAGTAGTATAGGGGCAGTTGGGAACACTGAAGCTTTCTTT.

This sequence joins TRBV9 and TRBJ2-6; D remains unclear. The V gene lost 4 bases and the J gene lost 2 bases, with 16 bases spanning the gap. Germline CDR1 and CDR2: SGDLS and YYNGEE. There are 17 residues in the CDR3. This CDR3 is CASSPRVAPPGANVLTF. The CDR3 nucleotides read TGTGCCAGCAGCCCGCGTGTGGCCCCTCCTGGGGCCAACGTCCTGACTTTC.

The chain is built from TRBV6-5 and TRBJ2-1; TRBD1 is a possible D gene (5 bases). V gave up 7 bases and J gave up 3 bases, with 7 bases separating them. This CDR3 spans 12 amino acids. Per the germline V gene, CDR1 is MNHEY and CDR2 is SVGAGI. CDR3 region: CASIGHYNEQFF. CDR3 DNA: TGTGCCAGCATAGGACACTACAATGAGCAGTTCTTC.

This clonotype was found a few times. The rearrangement links TRBV5-1 to TRBJ1-6; D gene unclear. Trimming removed 7 bases from V and 0 bases from J, with 17 bases in between. Germline assignment: CDR1 SGHRS and CDR2 YFSETQ. The CDR3 covers 17 residues. Here the CDR3 reads CASRGGGPSSYNSPLHF. As DNA, the CDR3 is TGCGCCAGCCGTGGCGGAGGTCCAAGCTCCTATAATTCACCCCTCCACTTT. Complete variable domain (other parts from reference TRBV5-1 and TRBJ1-6): KAGVTQTPRYLIKTRGQQVTLSCSPISGHRSVSWYQQTPGQGLQFLFEYFSETQRNKGNFPGRFSGRQFSNSRSEMNVSTLELGDSALYLCASRGGGPSSYNSPLHFGNGTRLTVT.

The J gene is TRBJ1-1, the V gene TRBV7-9; D is undetermined. Germline values: CDR1 SEHNR, CDR2 FQNEAQ (reference sequence). The CDR3 loop spans 14 amino acids. The V and J ends lost 4 bases and 2 bases respectively, with 11 bases between them. The CDR3 nucleotides are TGTGCCAGCAGCTCAAGGACGGTTAACACTGAAGCTTTCTTT. It specifies CASSSRTVNTEAFF.

This clonotype was recorded a few times. J is TRBJ2-1 and V is TRBV11-2, with D possibly matching TRBD2 (6 bases). The CDR3 loop spans 14 amino acids. Germline CDR1 SGHAT, CDR2 FQNNGV. The V gene lost 5 bases and the J gene lost 8 bases, with 16 bases spanning the gap. This CDR3 is CASSKKGGIDEQFF. CDR3 DNA: TGTGCCAGCAGCAAAAAGGGCGGGATCGATGAGCAGTTCTTC.

The V call is TRBV24-1, the J call TRBJ1-2, with D hard to call. CDR1 and CDR2 (germline): KGHDR, SFDVKD. The CDR3 totals 12 residues. The germline V and J ends were trimmed by 6 bases and 7 bases, with 11 bases remaining between them. CDR3 protein: CATSPSGSGYTF. For the CDR3, the DNA is TGTGCCACCAGTCCTTCAGGTTCTGGCTACACCTTC.

The table lists this clonotype with a few counts. CDR3 sequence: CADRDTSTDTQYF. CDR3 sequence (DNA): TGTGCAGATCGGGACACATCCACAGATACGCAGTATTTT. This chain uses TRBV2 with TRBJ2-3, with D possibly matching TRBD1 (6 bases). CDR1 is SNHLY, CDR2 FYNNEI, per germline. This CDR3 contains 13 residues.

Only one count was recorded for this clonotype. V and J are TRBV6-5 and TRBJ2-3; TRBD1 aligns across 9 bases. The CDR3 has 14 amino acids. Germline V gives CDR1 MNHEY, CDR2 SVGAGI. V was clipped by 8 bases and J by 4 bases; unmatched bases: 7. The CDR3 protein is CASEDRGGPDTQYF. CDR3 coding DNA: TGTGCCAGCGAGGACAGGGGAGGGCCAGATACGCAGTATTTT.

This chain uses TRBV20-1 with TRBJ1-2; D remains ambiguous. The CDR3 contains 15 residues. V lost 0 bases, J lost 2 bases, and 13 bases lay in between. Germline V gene data show CDR1 as DFQATT and CDR2 as SNEGSKA (reference sequence). CDR3 in amino acids: CSARDPSGGNYGYTF. CDR3 DNA: TGCAGTGCTAGAGATCCGAGCGGCGGGAACTATGGCTACACCTTC.

The gene calls are TRBV19 and TRBJ1-2; a possible D gene is TRBD1 (5 bases). The CDR3 runs to 15 residues. The V gene lost 5 bases and the J gene lost 2 bases, with 15 bases spanning the gap. Germline CDR1 is LNHDA and CDR2 is SQIVND (reference sequence). CDR3 DNA sequence: TGTGCCAGTAGTCCCTTGAGGGACGGCAACTATGGCTACACCTTC. Protein product: CASSPLRDGNYGYTF.

The chain couples TRBV12-3 or TRBV12-4 to TRBJ2-2; D call uncertain. The CDR3 loop spans 11 amino acids. V lost 7 bases to trimming and J lost 3 bases, with 3 bases between them. CDR3 sequence reads: CASTHTGELFF. The CDR3 DNA sequence: TGTGCCAGCACCCACACCGGGGAGCTGTTTTTT.

This clonotype was seen repeatedly, ten times or more. The rearrangement links TRBV7-2 to TRBJ1-3; TRBD1 aligns across 9 bases. The ends lost 6 bases at V and 3 bases at J; junction bases unmatched: 0. Germline-derived CDR1 and CDR2 are SGHTA and FQGNSA. CDR3 length: 13 amino acids. The CDR3 reads CASRGQGGNTIYF. The CDR3 coding sequence is TGTGCCAGCAGGGGACAGGGTGGAAACACCATATATTTT.

This clonotype was counted only a few times. The chain carries TRBV7-6 and TRBJ2-7; D may match TRBD1 or TRBD2 (5 bases each). CDR3 length equals 14 residues. V dropped 7 bases and J dropped 2 bases, with 15 bases sitting between them. The germline gives CDR1 SGHVS, CDR2 FNYEAQ. The CDR3 DNA is TGTGCCAGCACCCAGCCACTAGGGGCCTACGAGCAGTACGTC. It specifies CASTQPLGAYEQYV.

This clonotype was detected many times. The chain is built from TRBV7-2 and TRBJ2-1, with TRBD2 matching over 9 bases. The CDR3 has 16 amino acids. Germline trimming cut 2 bases from V and 10 bases from J; bases unmatched to any gene: 12. In germline, CDR1 is SGHTA, CDR2 FQGNSA. CDR3 DNA: TGTGCCAGCAGCTTAATGGAGGGACTAGCATCGGACGAGCAGTTCTTC. Encoded protein: CASSLMEGLASDEQFF.

There are many counts of this clonotype. The rearrangement links TRBV7-2 to TRBJ1-2; no reliable D call. The germline V gene has CDR1 SGHTA and CDR2 FQGNSA. The V end lost 1 base, the J end lost 4 bases, and 7 bases lay between the germline ends. CDR3 length: 13 amino acids. The CDR3 sequence is CASSLDSSYGYTF. The CDR3 bases are TGTGCCAGCAGCTTAGACAGTAGCTATGGCTACACCTTC.

This clonotype came up many times. The chain joins TRBV7-6 to TRBJ2-3, with 7 nucleotides matching TRBD2. CDR1 SGHVS and CDR2 FNYEAQ come from the germline V gene. V was clipped by 8 bases and J by 6 bases; unmatched bases: 17. The CDR3 covers 16 residues. The CDR3 is CASVPGGTVSGDTQYF. The CDR3 DNA is TGTGCCAGCGTACCGGGAGGAACCGTCTCGGGGGATACGCAGTATTTT. The variable domain in full, completed from reference TRBV7-6 and TRBJ2-3, reads GAGVSQSPRYKVTKRGQDVALRCDPISGHVSLYWYRQALGQGPEFLTYFNYEAQQDKSGLPNDRFSAERPEGSISTLTIQRTEQRDSAMYRCASVPGGTVSGDTQYFGPGTRLTVL.

This chain joins TRBV10-3 and TRBJ2-5, with 9 bases matching TRBD1. Germline V gives CDR1 ENHRY, CDR2 SYGVKD. The CDR3 length is 19 residues. V was pared by 1 base and J by 1 base, with 13 bases of the junction left unmatched. Written as DNA, the CDR3 is TGTGCCATCAGTGAGTTTCCCTCATGGACAGGGGATTCCCAAGAGACCCAGTACTTC. Translating it yields CAISEFPSWTGDSQETQYF.

In its sample, this clonotype was seen many times. The chain carries TRBV7-6 and TRBJ2-5; the D is unclear. V dropped 1 base and J dropped 2 bases, with 8 bases sitting between them. The CDR3 spans 14 residues. The germline V gene encodes CDR1 SGHVS and CDR2 FNYEAQ. The CDR3 sequence is CASSLERGQETQYF. CDR3 bases: TGTGCCAGCAGCTTAGAAAGAGGACAAGAGACCCAGTACTTC.

This clonotype was found a few times. The chain's CDR3 is CASSLAGGQYEQYV. DNA for the CDR3: TGTGCCAGCAGCTTAGCCGGGGGGCAGTACGAGCAGTACGTC. V usage is TRBV7-2 and J usage is TRBJ2-7, with D tentatively TRBD2 (7 bases). Trimming shortened V by 0 bases and J by 4 bases, and 10 bases separated the two germline ends. Germline CDR1 reads SGHTA; CDR2 reads FQGNSA. The CDR3 is 14 amino acids.

The table lists this clonotype with many counts. V is TRBV7-3 and J is TRBJ2-1; D gene unclear. This CDR3 is built from 12 residues. Per germline, CDR1 SGHTA and CDR2 FQGTGA. V lost 1 base to trimming and J lost 3 bases, with 1 base between them. The CDR3 region is CASSLSYNEQFF. CDR3 in DNA: TGTGCCAGCAGCTTAAGCTACAATGAGCAGTTCTTC.

V is TRBV25-1 and J is TRBJ2-7; 8 positions agree with TRBD1. V gave up 3 bases and J gave up 7 bases; unmatched junction bases: 11. Germline loops: CDR1 MGHDK, CDR2 SYGVNS. The length of the CDR3 is 15 residues. Written as DNA, the CDR3 is TGTGCCAGCAGTGACCCGGGGACAGGAGGACGGGAGCAGTACTTC. Its translation is CASSDPGTGGREQYF.

This clonotype was seen a few times. The chain employs TRBV6-2 or TRBV6-3 and TRBJ2-7; D possibly corresponds to TRBD2 (6 bases). Trimming removed 5 bases at V and 6 bases at J, with 17 bases between. CDR1 and CDR2 (germline): MNHEY, SVGEGT. The CDR3 consists of 14 residues. The CDR3 here is CASSPVGGSSEQYV. The CDR3 region has the DNA TGTGCCAGCAGTCCCGTGGGAGGTTCGTCCGAGCAGTACGTC.

This chain uses TRBV5-1 with TRBJ2-1, with TRBD1 matching 9 bases. The CDR3 totals 14 residues. Germline CDR1 and CDR2: SGHRS and YFSETQ. With V trimmed by 0 bases and J by 8 bases, 3 bases remained unmatched. The CDR3 is CASSLGTGGDEQFF. The CDR3 DNA follows: TGCGCCAGCAGCTTGGGAACAGGGGGCGATGAGCAGTTCTTC.

This clonotype has more than one count but fewer than ten. The chain couples TRBV7-2 to TRBJ2-7, with D perhaps TRBD2 (6 bases). Germline CDR1 SGHTA, CDR2 FQGNSA. The CDR3 loop spans 18 amino acids. Between the trimmed V and J ends, which lost 1 base and 3 bases, there was a span of 22 bases. Here the CDR3 DNA reads TGTGCCAGCAGCTTAGGTTCGGGAGTAAGCGGAGCCCTCTACGAGCAGTACTTC. It yields the protein CASSLGSGVSGALYEQYF.

V usage is TRBV10-2 and J usage is TRBJ2-5; D not resolved. From germline, CDR1 is WSHSY and CDR2 SAAADI. The germline V and J ends were trimmed by 7 bases and 1 base, with 10 bases remaining between them. The CDR3 runs to 13 residues. The CDR3 sequence is CASTGSLQETQYF. Written as DNA, the CDR3 is TGCGCCAGCACTGGCTCACTCCAAGAGACCCAGTACTTC.